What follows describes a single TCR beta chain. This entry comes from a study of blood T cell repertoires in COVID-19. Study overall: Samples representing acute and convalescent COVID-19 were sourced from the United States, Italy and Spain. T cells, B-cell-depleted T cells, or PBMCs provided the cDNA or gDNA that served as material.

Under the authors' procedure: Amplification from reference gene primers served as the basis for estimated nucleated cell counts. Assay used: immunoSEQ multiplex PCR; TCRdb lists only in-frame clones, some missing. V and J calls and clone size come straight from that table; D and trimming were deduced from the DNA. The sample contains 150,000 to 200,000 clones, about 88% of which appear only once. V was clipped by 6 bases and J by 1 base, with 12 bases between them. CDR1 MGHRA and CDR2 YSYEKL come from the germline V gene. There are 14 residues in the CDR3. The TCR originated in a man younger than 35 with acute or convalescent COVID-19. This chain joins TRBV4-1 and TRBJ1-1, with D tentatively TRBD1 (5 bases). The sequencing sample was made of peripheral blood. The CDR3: CASSPTTGNTEAFF. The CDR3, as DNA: TGCGCCAGCAGTCCAACTACAGGGAACACTGAAGCTTTCTTT.